The clone carrying this T cell receptor (beta chain) has only one observation. This record comes from a study of blood T cell repertoires in COVID-19. Generated by immunoSEQ multiplex PCR, the TCRdb table keeps only in-frame clones and is missing some. The data show about 120,000 clones, 85% seen once. Material for sequencing was peripheral blood. This TCR derives from a man at least 80 years old with acute or convalescent COVID-19.

This CDR3 is CASSEAGGQVGDTQYF. The CDR3 bases are TGTGCCAGCAGTGAGGCCGGGGGACAGGTTGGAGATACGCAGTATTTT. V gene TRBV6-1 combines with J gene TRBJ2-3; TRBD1 aligns across 8 bases. Losses at the gene ends were 3 bases for V and 5 bases for J; bases not matched to a gene: 10. The V gene's germline CDR1 is MNHNS and CDR2 SASEGT. The CDR3 totals 16 residues.